The T cell receptor (beta chain) under discussion was sequenced for a study of T cells in Graves' hyperthyroidism and ophthalmopathy (dated by TCRdb to about 2019). For context, the study as a whole: Peripheral blood samples were taken at the time of initial diagnosis, prior to any treatment. To identify TCR V-J signatures that set the groups apart, the researchers used a discovery cohort of about a hundred patients, made up of roughly 40 with Graves' ophthalmopathy and some 56 with stable Graves' hyperthyroidism. Whether ophthalmopathy could be predicted prospectively was tested in an independent validation cohort made up of under 20 hyperthyroidism patients plus 17 patients who later progressed to ophthalmopathy. For training and testing, the 100 or so patients in the discovery cohort were randomly divided in a 7:3 ratio. The study also compared thyroid tissue and blood T-cell repertoires from about 6 Graves' hyperthyroidism patients. Once sampling was done, hyperthyroidism patients were given methimazole at a starting dose of 30 mg daily, whereas ophthalmopathy patients were given high-dose intravenous methylprednisolone. The paper reports TCR Vbeta CDR3 sequencing of fewer than 150 peripheral blood samples: approximately 41 ophthalmopathy, some 80 hyperthyroidism and approximately 17 progressor patients.

In the ophthalmopathy patients, disease was moderately to severely active, with a Clinical Activity Score of 3 or more, a NOSPECS grade of 4 or more, and a duration of less than 3 months. Patients with uncontrolled infections, other autoimmune diseases, pregnancy or lactation were excluded. Diagnoses were based on clinical symptoms, serum thyroxine and TRAb, thyroid ultrasound and orbital computed tomography. PBMCs were isolated from about 9.1 ml of fresh peripheral blood by Ficoll-Paque density gradient centrifugation. Trizol reagent was used to extract total RNA, and RNA quality was then checked on an Agilent 2100 Bioanalyzer. Deletion took 2 bases off V and 7 bases off J, with a span of 6 bases between the germline ends. Counted from cysteine to phenylalanine, this CDR3 has 13 amino acids. The entry retains the CDR3 DNA only, 39 bases that are in frame from base 1. The TCR beta CDR3 regions were amplified from RNA transcripts. For the first round of RT-PCR on the TCR CDR3, the HTBI primer set was used together with the Qiagen OneStep RT-PCR kit. Libraries were constructed in a second round of multiplex PCR, after which size selection and purification were performed. Sequencing of the libraries was done on an Illumina HiSeq2000 using paired-end 100 bp reads. For the original study's pipeline: Raw data were processed with SOAPnuke, discarding reads with adapters, uncalled bases, mean Phred below 15, or no exact constant-primer or identifier match. High-quality paired reads were merged with COPE v1.2.5, and unique nucleotide sequences were defined as clonotypes. MiTCR v1.1 was used to align the clonotypes against IMGT TRBV, TRBD and TRBJ reference segments. Only V-J combinations with frequency above 0.0001, covering 99% to 99.2% of repertoires, were analysed. The TCS score was defined as F50 (clonal expansion) divided by E x V (chaos), with BLOSUM62-based TCRdist calculated between CDR3 peptides within each V-J. Welch's t-statistics and random forest reduced roughly 540 V-J features to roughly 13, which were used in a naive Bayes classifier (R e1071). Using fastp trimming at Q25 and MiXCR clonotype assembly, TCRdb reanalyzed the public sequencing data and kept in-frame beta chains. Identical CDR3 proteins give one entry, which carries the most common genes and DNA. The V and J calls shown here were made by TCRdb, not taken from the authors' results. The table for this sample lists about 480,000 distinct CDR3 sequences; around a quarter of them were counted only once. Of the sample, 11% falls within the top ten clones.

The paper's findings and limits, for the study overall: In validation, the model predicted progression to ophthalmopathy with approximately 71% sensitivity and approximately 78% specificity, a median of around six months before onset. A 13 V-J signature model separated ophthalmopathy from stable hyperthyroidism, with 87.88% sensitivity and roughly 81% specificity in cross-validation and 80%/75% in testing. Most expanded thyroid clonotypes (frequency above 0.001) were also detected in blood, suggesting blood repertoires may reflect thyroid immune responses. Sample size was not statistically predetermined, and investigators were not blinded to group allocation.

This clonotype occurred many times. This clone's antigen is unknown. The record has no base qualities; no much larger clone is one base away. Specimen: blood. The clonotype originates from a woman aged 25 to 39 with Graves' ophthalmopathy. This chain is built from TRBV12-3 or TRBV12-4 and TRBJ1-6; the D gene is unclear. The CDR3 sequence is CASSLRRNSPLHF. The base sequence is TGTGCCAGCAGTTTACGGCGGAATTCACCCCTCCACTTT.